This note documents a single TCR beta chain sequence. Antigen unknown. Per the germline V gene, CDR1 is MNHNY and CDR2 is SVGAGI (reference sequence). This CDR3 comprises 12 residues. Trimming took 5 bases from V and 2 from J, leaving 7 bases between them. Samples were taken at baseline and on day 1 of cycles 4 and 7. Repertoires were generated with immunoSEQ multiplex PCR, while TCRdb's copy carries only in-frame clones and drops some. The repertoire has some 49,000 clones, nearly 85% of them found once; the top ten carry under 5%. The data were obtained in a study of OX40 agonist ivuxolimab in advanced cancers. Study information: Every 2 weeks, ivuxolimab was infused into the patients intravenously at between 0.01 and 10 mg/kg. Study outcomes and limitations: Among T cells, CD8+ cells averaged more expanded clones than CD4+ cells. Among expanded peripheral T cells, antigen specificity went undetermined.

The chain employs TRBV6-6 and TRBJ2-7; TRBD2 is a possible D gene (5 bases). The clonotype originates from an adult with an advanced solid tumor such as melanoma, head and neck, liver or kidney cancer. This specimen was CD4+ or CD8+ T cells sorted from blood, taken in a trial of the OX40 agonist ivuxolimab. CDR3 residues: CASSPGTYEQYF. As DNA, the CDR3 is TGTGCCAGCAGTCCCGGGACCTACGAGCAGTACTTC.